Listed below are T cell receptor beta chains from one sample, sequenced in a study of OX40 agonist ivuxolimab in advanced cancers. Profiling relied on immunoSEQ multiplex PCR, and the TCRdb table lists in-frame clones only, not all of them. Here the sample spans approximately 60,000 clones, 75% to 90% being singletons. The sample consisted of CD4+ or CD8+ T cells sorted from blood, taken in a trial of the OX40 agonist ivuxolimab. The origin of the receptors is an adult with an advanced solid tumor such as melanoma, head and neck, liver or kidney cancer. The CDR3 runs from the conserved cysteine through the conserved F or W. D genes are given only for firm matches. The size field is filled for only some rows; it gives once, few, many or a size class.

v_gene: TRBV9
j_gene: TRBJ2-2
d_gene: NA
abundance: NA
CDR3aa: CASSGTRRTGELFF
CDR3nt: TGTGCCAGCAGCGGGACTCGGAGGACCGGGGAGCTGTTTTTT

v_gene: TRBV18
j_gene: TRBJ2-1
d_gene: NA
abundance: NA
CDR3aa: CASSPDWSSYNEQFF
CDR3nt: TGTGCCAGCTCTCCTGACTGGAGCTCCTACAATGAGCAGTTCTTC

v_gene: TRBV10-3
j_gene: TRBJ1-2
d_gene: NA
abundance: NA
CDR3aa: CAISEWEIYGYTF
CDR3nt: TGTGCCATCAGTGAGTGGGAGATCTATGGCTACACCTTC

v_gene: TRBV18
j_gene: TRBJ2-1
d_gene: NA
abundance: NA
CDR3aa: CASSPTGPEQFF
CDR3nt: TGTGCCAGCTCGCCTACAGGGCCTGAGCAGTTCTTC

v_gene: TRBV27
j_gene: TRBJ1-5
d_gene: NA
abundance: NA
CDR3aa: CASSAHLSQPQHF
CDR3nt: TGTGCCAGCAGTGCGCACCTCAGTCAGCCCCAGCATTTT

v_gene: TRBV28
j_gene: TRBJ1-2
d_gene: TRBD1
abundance: once
CDR3aa: CASSQSPTGGRRHYGYTF
CDR3nt: TGTGCCAGCAGTCAAAGCCCGACAGGGGGCAGACGCCACTATGGCTACACCTTC

v_gene: TRBV7-6
j_gene: TRBJ2-7
d_gene: NA
abundance: NA
CDR3aa: CASSFYGGTNEQYF
CDR3nt: TGTGCCAGCAGCTTTTACGGGGGAACCAACGAGCAGTACTTC

v_gene: TRBV19
j_gene: TRBJ2-5
d_gene: NA
abundance: once
CDR3aa: CASSLGSIETQYF
CDR3nt: TGTGCCAGTAGTCTAGGGAGCATAGAGACCCAGTACTTC

v_gene: TRBV9
j_gene: TRBJ2-1
d_gene: NA
abundance: NA
CDR3aa: CASQRGNEQFF
CDR3nt: TGTGCCAGTCAGAGGGGCAATGAGCAGTTCTTC

v_gene: TRBV19
j_gene: TRBJ2-1
d_gene: TRBD2
abundance: NA
CDR3aa: CATKRGGYNEQFF
CDR3nt: TGTGCCACAAAGCGGGGAGGCTACAATGAGCAGTTCTTC

v_gene: TRBV2
j_gene: TRBJ1-5
d_gene: TRBD1
abundance: few
CDR3aa: CASRGQVSNQPQHF
CDR3nt: TGTGCCAGCAGAGGACAGGTTTCCAATCAGCCCCAGCATTTT

v_gene: TRBV10-2
j_gene: TRBJ1-2
d_gene: NA
abundance: NA
CDR3aa: CASMEMGGYTF
CDR3nt: TGCGCCAGCATGGAGATGGGAGGCTACACCTTC

v_gene: TRBV27
j_gene: TRBJ2-7
d_gene: NA
abundance: NA
CDR3aa: CASSFRGGYEQYF
CDR3nt: TGTGCCAGCAGTTTCAGGGGAGGGTACGAGCAGTACTTC

v_gene: TRBV6-1
j_gene: TRBJ2-3
d_gene: TRBD2
abundance: NA
CDR3aa: CASSEAVSGTSTDTQYF
CDR3nt: TGTGCCAGCAGTGAAGCCGTTAGCGGGACTAGCACAGATACGCAGTATTTT

v_gene: TRBV27
j_gene: TRBJ1-2
d_gene: NA
abundance: once
CDR3aa: CASSFSRREGGYTF
CDR3nt: TGTGCCAGCAGTTTTAGCAGGCGAGAAGGGGGCTACACCTTC

v_gene: TRBV10-3
j_gene: TRBJ2-5
d_gene: TRBD2
abundance: NA
CDR3aa: CATTSGGAQETQYF
CDR3nt: TGTGCCACAACTAGCGGGGGAGCCCAAGAGACCCAGTACTTC

v_gene: TRBV27
j_gene: TRBJ1-1
d_gene: TRBD1
abundance: NA
CDR3aa: CASSPDRGWTEAFF
CDR3nt: TGTGCCAGCAGTCCGGACAGGGGTTGGACTGAAGCTTTCTTT

v_gene: TRBV7-9
j_gene: TRBJ2-7
d_gene: TRBD1
abundance: NA
CDR3aa: CASSLDTLSTGSTYEQYF
CDR3nt: TGTGCCAGCAGCTTAGACACCTTATCGACAGGGTCCACCTACGAGCAGTACTTC

v_gene: TRBV27
j_gene: TRBJ2-7
d_gene: NA
abundance: NA
CDR3aa: CASSLYIGSAYEQYF
CDR3nt: TGTGCCAGCAGTTTATATATTGGGAGTGCGTACGAGCAGTACTTC

v_gene: TRBV18
j_gene: TRBJ1-2
d_gene: TRBD1
abundance: few
CDR3aa: CASAPTGTGVGGYGYTF
CDR3nt: TGTGCCAGCGCGCCGACCGGGACAGGGGTCGGCGGCTATGGCTACACCTTC

v_gene: TRBV7-9
j_gene: TRBJ2-5
d_gene: NA
abundance: NA
CDR3aa: CASSSRNQETQYF
CDR3nt: TGTGCCAGCAGCTCCCGGAATCAAGAGACCCAGTACTTC

v_gene: TRBV30
j_gene: TRBJ2-7
d_gene: NA
abundance: NA
CDR3aa: CAWGAALSYEQYF
CDR3nt: TGTGCCTGGGGGGCGGCTCTATCCTACGAGCAGTACTTC

v_gene: TRBV27
j_gene: TRBJ2-2
d_gene: NA
abundance: NA
CDR3aa: CASSLQLGSAGTGELFF
CDR3nt: TGTGCCAGCAGTTTACAACTCGGCTCCGCGGGCACCGGGGAGCTGTTTTTT

v_gene: TRBV28
j_gene: TRBJ1-2
d_gene: TRBD1
abundance: NA
CDR3aa: CATRRDRGIYGYTF
CDR3nt: TGTGCCACCCGCCGGGACAGGGGGATCTATGGCTACACCTTC

v_gene: TRBV29-1
j_gene: TRBJ1-1
d_gene: NA
abundance: NA
CDR3aa: CSVLQGYTEAFF
CDR3nt: TGCAGCGTGCTACAGGGATATACTGAAGCTTTCTTT

v_gene: TRBV5-4
j_gene: TRBJ2-1
d_gene: TRBD2
abundance: NA
CDR3aa: CASSLPGRVDEQFF
CDR3nt: TGTGCCAGCAGCTTGCCAGGGAGGGTGGATGAGCAGTTCTTC

v_gene: TRBV19
j_gene: TRBJ1-5
d_gene: NA
abundance: once
CDR3aa: CASSIGDGFNQPQHF
CDR3nt: TGTGCCAGTAGTATAGGGGACGGTTTCAATCAGCCCCAGCATTTT

v_gene: TRBV19
j_gene: TRBJ1-5
d_gene: NA
abundance: NA
CDR3aa: CASSIPPISVQPQHF
CDR3nt: TGTGCCAGTAGTATCCCTCCTATCTCGGTTCAGCCCCAGCATTTT

v_gene: TRBV11-2
j_gene: TRBJ2-7
d_gene: TRBD1
abundance: NA
CDR3aa: CASRPGQGDYEQYF
CDR3nt: TGTGCCAGCAGGCCGGGACAGGGAGACTACGAGCAGTACTTC

v_gene: TRBV7-6
j_gene: TRBJ2-7
d_gene: NA
abundance: NA
CDR3aa: CASSSGQNYEQYF
CDR3nt: TGTGCCAGCAGCTCTGGACAGAACTACGAGCAGTACTTC

v_gene: TRBV28
j_gene: TRBJ2-2
d_gene: TRBD1
abundance: NA
CDR3aa: CASRRGTGDVGELFF
CDR3nt: TGTGCCAGCAGGCGCGGGACAGGGGATGTCGGGGAGCTGTTTTTT

v_gene: TRBV5-1
j_gene: TRBJ2-5
d_gene: TRBD1
abundance: NA
CDR3aa: CASSLDRDNKETQYF
CDR3nt: TGCGCCAGCAGCTTAGACAGGGACAACAAAGAGACCCAGTACTTC

v_gene: TRBV6-5
j_gene: TRBJ2-3
d_gene: NA
abundance: NA
CDR3aa: CASINFPRGDTQYF
CDR3nt: TGTGCCAGCATTAACTTCCCAAGGGGAGATACGCAGTATTTT

v_gene: TRBV14
j_gene: TRBJ1-1
d_gene: NA
abundance: few
CDR3aa: CASSQERFGSEAFF
CDR3nt: TGTGCCAGCAGCCAAGAAAGGTTCGGGTCTGAAGCTTTCTTT

v_gene: TRBV27
j_gene: TRBJ2-7
d_gene: NA
abundance: once
CDR3aa: CASSLIRTLPYEQYF
CDR3nt: TGTGCCAGCAGTCTTATACGTACCCTACCCTACGAGCAGTACTTC

v_gene: TRBV4-1
j_gene: TRBJ1-2
d_gene: NA
abundance: NA
CDR3aa: CASSPLVTANYGYTF
CDR3nt: TGCGCCAGCAGCCCCCTCGTAACAGCTAACTATGGCTACACCTTC

v_gene: TRBV5-1
j_gene: TRBJ2-1
d_gene: NA
abundance: NA
CDR3aa: CASSLFTNEQFF
CDR3nt: TGCGCCAGCAGCTTGTTCACAAATGAGCAGTTCTTC

v_gene: TRBV6-5
j_gene: TRBJ2-5
d_gene: NA
abundance: NA
CDR3aa: CATLDPYQETQYF
CDR3nt: TGTGCCACCCTCGACCCGTACCAAGAGACCCAGTACTTC

v_gene: TRBV27
j_gene: TRBJ2-2
d_gene: NA
abundance: NA
CDR3aa: CASSRGGTGELFF
CDR3nt: TGTGCCAGCAGCCGAGGTGGCACCGGGGAGCTGTTTTTT

v_gene: TRBV30
j_gene: TRBJ1-1
d_gene: NA
abundance: NA
CDR3aa: CAGLHGEAFF
CDR3nt: TGTGCCGGGTTGCATGGTGAAGCTTTCTTT

v_gene: TRBV11-1
j_gene: TRBJ2-1
d_gene: NA
abundance: once
CDR3aa: CASIFSGGNEQFF
CDR3nt: TGTGCCAGCATTTTTTCAGGTGGCAATGAGCAGTTCTTC

v_gene: TRBV28
j_gene: TRBJ2-1
d_gene: NA
abundance: NA
CDR3aa: CASSPYQGGTGIYEQFF
CDR3nt: TGTGCCAGCAGTCCCTACCAGGGGGGGACTGGAATCTATGAGCAGTTCTTC

v_gene: TRBV27
j_gene: TRBJ2-1
d_gene: NA
abundance: once
CDR3aa: CASSLSAGEQFF
CDR3nt: TGTGCCAGCAGTTTATCTGCGGGGGAGCAGTTCTTC

v_gene: TRBV27
j_gene: TRBJ2-7
d_gene: NA
abundance: NA
CDR3aa: CASSPHTIYEQYF
CDR3nt: TGTGCCAGCAGCCCACACACGATCTACGAGCAGTACTTC

v_gene: TRBV2
j_gene: TRBJ2-1
d_gene: TRBD2
abundance: NA
CDR3aa: CASSEAGTSNPLEQFF
CDR3nt: TGTGCCAGCAGTGAAGCCGGGACTAGCAATCCGCTTGAGCAGTTCTTC